This T cell receptor (beta chain) was documented in a study of Ad26.COV2.S vaccination and SARS-CoV-2 variants. As for the study in general: Ad26.COV2.S given intramuscularly, once or twice 56 days apart. Study results and limitations: Spike-specific responses of CD8+ and CD4+ T cells were reported to display substantial breadth after vaccination. Total T cell responses may have been underestimated by the TCR breadth and depth analyses.

Regarding this clone: Its antigen is not identified.

The assay was immunoSEQ multiplex PCR, and TCRdb's table has in-frame clones only and misses some. Of roughly 680,000 clones listed, roughly 90% were seen once; the top ten hold about 1.5%. V lost 6 bases to trimming and J lost 4 bases, with 12 bases between them. The CDR3 has 14 residues. From germline, CDR1 is MNHEY and CDR2 SVGAGI. The treatment: some 20 received Ad26.COV2.S at low or high dose, single or two shots; about 5 received placebo; per-sample allocation not given. Each sample was drawn 63 days after the first injection (of vaccine or placebo). The administered vaccine (an Ad26 vector) expressed Wuhan-strain SARS-CoV-2 spike.

The sequence was obtained from a person between 18 and 65 years old who received the Ad26.COV2.S COVID-19 vaccine or a placebo. Source: peripheral blood, taken in a trial of Ad26.COV2.S vaccine versus placebo. This chain connects TRBV6-5 to TRBJ2-2; D is perhaps TRBD2 (5 bases). This chain's CDR3 is CASRKNAGTGELFF. CDR3 sequence (DNA): TGTGCCAGCAGAAAAAACGCGGGCACCGGGGAGCTGTTTTTT.